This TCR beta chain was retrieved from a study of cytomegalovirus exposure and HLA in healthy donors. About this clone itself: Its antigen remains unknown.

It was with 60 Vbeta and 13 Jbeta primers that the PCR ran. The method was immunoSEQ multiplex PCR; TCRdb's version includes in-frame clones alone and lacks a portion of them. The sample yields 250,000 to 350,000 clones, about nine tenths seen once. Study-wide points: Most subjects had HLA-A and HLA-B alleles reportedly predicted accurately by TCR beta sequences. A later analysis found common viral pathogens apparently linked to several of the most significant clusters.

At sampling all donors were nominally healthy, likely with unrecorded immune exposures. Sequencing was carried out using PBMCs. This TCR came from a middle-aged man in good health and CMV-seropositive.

This CDR3 reads CASMGEDYSGANVLTF. In nucleotides, the CDR3 is TGTGCCAGTATGGGGGAGGATTACTCTGGGGCCAACGTCCTGACTTTC. The V call is TRBV19, the J call TRBJ2-6, with D tentatively TRBD2 (6 bases). CDR3 size: 16 residues. Germline V gene sequence: CDR1 LNHDA, CDR2 SQIVND (reference sequence). V dropped 7 bases and J dropped 0 bases, with 13 bases sitting between them.